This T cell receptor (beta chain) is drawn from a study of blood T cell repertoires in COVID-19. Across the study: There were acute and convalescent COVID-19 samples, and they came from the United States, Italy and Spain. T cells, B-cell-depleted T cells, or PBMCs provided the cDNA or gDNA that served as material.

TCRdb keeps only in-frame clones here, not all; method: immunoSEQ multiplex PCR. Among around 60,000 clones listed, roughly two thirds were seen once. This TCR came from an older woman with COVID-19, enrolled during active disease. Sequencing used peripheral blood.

For the CDR3, the DNA is TGTGCCAGCAGCCAAGATGGGAGCGGGACGAACACCGGGGAGCTGTTTTTT. This encodes CASSQDGSGTNTGELFF. The chain carries TRBV4-2 and TRBJ2-2; 7 bases fit TRBD2. The CDR3 runs 17 residues. With V trimmed by 0 bases and J by 0 bases, 4 bases remained unmatched. Per the germline V gene, CDR1 is LGHNA and CDR2 is YNFKEQ.